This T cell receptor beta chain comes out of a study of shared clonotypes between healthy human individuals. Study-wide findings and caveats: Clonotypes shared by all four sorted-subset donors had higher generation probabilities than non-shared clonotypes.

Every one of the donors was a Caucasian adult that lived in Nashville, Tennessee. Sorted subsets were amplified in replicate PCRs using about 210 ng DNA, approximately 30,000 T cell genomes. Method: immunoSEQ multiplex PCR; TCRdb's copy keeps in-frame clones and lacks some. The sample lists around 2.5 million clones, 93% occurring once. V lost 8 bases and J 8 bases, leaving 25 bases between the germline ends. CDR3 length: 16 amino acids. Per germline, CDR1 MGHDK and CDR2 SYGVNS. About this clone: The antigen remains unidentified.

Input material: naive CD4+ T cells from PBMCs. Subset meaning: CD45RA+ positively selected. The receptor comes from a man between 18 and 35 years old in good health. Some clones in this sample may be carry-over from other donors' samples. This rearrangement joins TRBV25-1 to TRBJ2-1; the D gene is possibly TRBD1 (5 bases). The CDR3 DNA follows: TGTGCCAGCTCGGACAATTCCGAACTTCACCCCTATGAGCAGTTCTTC. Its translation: CASSDNSELHPYEQFF. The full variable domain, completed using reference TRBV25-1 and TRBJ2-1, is EADIYQTPRYLVIGTGKKITLECSQTMGHDKMYWYQQDPGMELHLIHYSYGVNSTEKGDLSSESTVSRIRTEHFPLTLESARPSHTSQYLCASSDNSELHPYEQFFGPGTRLTVL.